The 20 T cell receptor beta chains below come from one sample, sequenced in a study of OX40 agonist ivuxolimab in advanced cancers. Profiled with immunoSEQ multiplex PCR; TCRdb holds only in-frame clones, not every one. The data hold under 80,000 clones, with roughly 85% observed a single time. The source was CD4+ or CD8+ T cells sorted from blood, collected in a trial of the OX40 agonist ivuxolimab. The origin of the receptors is an adult with an advanced solid tumor such as melanoma, head and neck, liver or kidney cancer.

This chain connects TRBV7-3 to TRBJ2-3; D is possibly TRBD1 or TRBD2 (5 bases each). Deletions cut 5 bases from V and 5 bases from J, with 14 bases between. Germline assignment: CDR1 SGHTA and CDR2 FQGTGA. CDR3 size: 14 residues. The CDR3 here is CASSGAPGGDTQYF. In DNA, the CDR3 is TGTGCCAGCAGCGGCGCGCCTGGGGGAGATACGCAGTATTTT.

The V call is TRBV28, the J call TRBJ2-1; 11 bases are a match to TRBD2. The CDR3 is 15 residues long. The germline V gene has CDR1 MDHEN and CDR2 SYDVKM. With 3 bases clipped from V and 4 bases from J, the junction kept 2 bases outside the gene matches. CDR3 protein: CASSLWTSGYNEQFF. Here the CDR3 DNA reads TGTGCCAGCAGTTTGTGGACTAGCGGGTACAATGAGCAGTTCTTC.

The chain couples TRBV4-3 to TRBJ1-4; D ambiguous. Trimming cost V 4 bases and J 2 bases, with 5 bases left between them. Germline-derived CDR1 and CDR2 are LGHNA and YSLEER. The CDR3 spans 13 residues. CDR3 in DNA: TGCGCCAGCAGCCCGGGTACTAATGAAAAACTGTTTTTT. Translated, it gives CASSPGTNEKLFF.

The J gene is TRBJ2-5, the V gene TRBV19; the D call may be TRBD1 or TRBD2 (5 bases each). Germline CDR1 and CDR2: LNHDA and SQIVND (reference sequence). The CDR3 spans 13 residues. Trimming removed 2 bases at V and 5 bases at J, with 9 bases between. CDR3 bases: TGTGCCAGTAGTATATTGGGGGTGGAGACCCAGTACTTC. This encodes CASSILGVETQYF.

The J gene is TRBJ1-1, the V gene TRBV28; weak D call: TRBD1 (5 bases). The germline V gene encodes CDR1 MDHEN and CDR2 SYDVKM. Deletions cut 2 bases from V and 10 bases from J, with 14 bases between. There are 13 residues in the CDR3. CDR3 protein: CASSLQGAYRAFF. CDR3 nucleotides: TGTGCCAGCAGTTTACAAGGGGCCTATAGAGCTTTCTTT.

The chain links TRBV7-2 to TRBJ1-1, with 10 bases matching TRBD1. The length of the CDR3 is 14 residues. After removal of 5 bases from V and 6 bases from J, the junction contained 6 bases not matched to a gene. Germline CDR1 reads SGHTA; CDR2 reads FQGNSA. The CDR3 loop reads CASSVRGTGAEAFF. For the CDR3, the DNA is TGTGCCAGCAGCGTGAGGGGGACAGGGGCTGAAGCTTTCTTT.

This chain uses TRBV30 with TRBJ1-1; no reliable D call. The V gene's germline CDR1 is GTSNPN and CDR2 SVGIG (reference sequence). Trimming shortened V by 2 bases and J by 10 bases, and 11 bases separated the two germline ends. The length of the CDR3 is 11 residues. The CDR3 loop is CAWSWLESAFF. DNA of the CDR3: TGTGCCTGGAGTTGGTTGGAGTCAGCTTTCTTT.

This rearrangement joins TRBV10-3 to TRBJ2-5, with 9 nucleotides matching TRBD1. The V gene's germline CDR1 is ENHRY and CDR2 SYGVKD. Trimming took 10 bases from V and 0 from J; bases not matched to a gene: 6. This CDR3 spans 14 amino acids. The CDR3 DNA reads as TGTGCCACTTGGGGACAGGGAAACCAAGAGACCCAGTACTTC. Encoded protein: CATWGQGNQETQYF.

Points on this clone: Here the CDR3 omits its conserved ending phenylalanine or tryptophan, so a read error is the likely source. The DNA is omitted, as the CDR3 cannot be located on it reliably, and the CDR3 follows TCRdb's listing. V and J are TRBV30 and TRBJ1-2; TRBD1, as called in the table, went unchecked against the DNA. With termini counted, the CDR3 has 13 amino acids. Germline values: CDR1 GTSNPN, CDR2 SVGIG (reference sequence). CDR3 protein: CAWSEGDRRSLDI.

CDR3 in amino acids: CASSLRGTGYTF. The CDR3 DNA is TGTGCCAGCAGCTTGAGGGGGACTGGCTACACCTTC. The chain combines TRBV5-6 with TRBJ1-2, with D possibly being TRBD1 (6 bases). Germline loops: CDR1 SGHDT, CDR2 YYEEEE. The CDR3 has 12 residues. The germline V and J ends were trimmed by 1 base and 7 bases, with 8 bases remaining between them.

The chain combines TRBV19 with TRBJ1-4, with D hard to call. Trimming shortened V by 7 bases and J by 3 bases, and 9 bases separated the two germline ends. This CDR3 is built from 13 residues. The germline V gene has CDR1 LNHDA and CDR2 SQIVND (reference sequence). CDR3 nucleotides: TGTGCCAGTATAGGAGCGGCTAATGAAAAACTGTTTTTT. Translation: CASIGAANEKLFF. The entire variable domain, with the rest obtained from reference TRBV19 and TRBJ1-4, is as follows: DGGITQSPKYLFRKEGQNVTLSCEQNLNHDAMYWYRQDPGQGLRLIYYSQIVNDFQKGDIAEGYSVSREKKESFPLTVTSAQKNPTAFYLCASIGAANEKLFFGSGTQLSVL.

The rearrangement links TRBV10-3 to TRBJ1-1, with TRBD1 as a possible D gene (5 bases). V was clipped by 6 bases and J by 1 base, with 15 bases between them. Germline lookup yields CDR1 ENHRY and CDR2 SYGVKD. The CDR3 sequence is 15 residues long. Here the CDR3 DNA reads TGTGCCATCAGGAGCCTTTCGGGGGAGAACACTGAAGCTTTCTTT. The encoded protein is CAIRSLSGENTEAFF.

This clone was found a few times. This sequence joins TRBV19 and TRBJ1-1; weak D call: TRBD1 (6 bases). The germline V and J ends were trimmed by 8 bases and 1 base, with 11 bases remaining between them. CDR3 size: 13 residues. Germline loops: CDR1 LNHDA, CDR2 SQIVND (reference sequence). The DNA of the CDR3 is TGTGCCAGTTCGGACAGAGCGAACACTGAAGCTTTCTTT. Its translation is CASSDRANTEAFF. Full variable domain (rest looked up from reference TRBV19 and TRBJ1-1): DGGITQSPKYLFRKEGQNVTLSCEQNLNHDAMYWYRQDPGQGLRLIYYSQIVNDFQKGDIAEGYSVSREKKESFPLTVTSAQKNPTAFYLCASSDRANTEAFFGQGTRLTVV.

The chain couples TRBV5-1 to TRBJ1-3; D perhaps matches TRBD1 (6 bases). Germline V lookup: CDR1 SGHRS, CDR2 YFSETQ. V was clipped by 3 bases and J by 0 bases, with 16 bases between them. The CDR3 loop spans 17 amino acids. In DNA, the CDR3 is TGCGCCAGCAGCTCCACCGGGACACAGAGCTCTGGAAACACCATATATTTT. Translating it yields CASSSTGTQSSGNTIYF.

The rearrangement uses TRBV5-1 and TRBJ2-5; D may be TRBD1 or TRBD2 (5 bases each). Per the germline V gene, CDR1 is SGHRS and CDR2 is YFSETQ. The CDR3 is 17 amino acids. The ends were cut back, 0 bases at V and 5 bases at J, with 20 bases in the middle. CDR3 nucleotides: TGCGCCAGCAGCTTGGGGCCAGAGTGGGGGAAGAGGGAGACCCAGTACTTC. It encodes CASSLGPEWGKRETQYF.

The V gene is TRBV9, the J gene TRBJ1-1; unclear D gene. This CDR3 region has 14 residues. V was cut by 0 bases and J by 2 bases, with 8 bases left in between. Germline lookup yields CDR1 SGDLS and CDR2 YYNGEE. The CDR3 spells CASSVVGSNTEAFF. CDR3 nucleotides: TGTGCCAGCAGCGTAGTCGGCAGTAACACTGAAGCTTTCTTT.

The chain carries TRBV30 and TRBJ2-7, with TRBD1 identical over 10 bases. This CDR3 has 15 residues. Germline CDR1 is GTSNPN and CDR2 is SVGIG (reference sequence). V lost 2 bases, J lost 6 bases, and 10 bases stayed unmatched. Written as DNA, the CDR3 is TGTGCCTGGAGTAAGGGCCCGGGACAGGGGTTCGAGCAGTACTTC. This gives the protein CAWSKGPGQGFEQYF.

CDR3 coding DNA: TGTGCCAGCAGTAGGCGGGACAGTATGAGCTCCTATAATTCACCCCTCCACTTT. Translating gives CASSRRDSMSSYNSPLHF. The rearrangement links TRBV2 to TRBJ1-6, with 7 bases that match TRBD1. The ends lost 5 bases at V and 0 bases at J; junction bases unmatched: 10. Germline V CDR1 and CDR2: SNHLY, FYNNEI. There are 18 residues in the CDR3.

V is TRBV19 and J is TRBJ2-4; D gene uncertain. The V gene lost 1 base and the J gene lost 0 bases, with 10 bases spanning the gap. Germline CDR1 LNHDA, CDR2 SQIVND (reference sequence). This CDR3 has 16 amino acids. The chain's CDR3 is CASSIVAVEAKNIQYF. The CDR3 DNA sequence: TGTGCCAGTAGTATAGTGGCGGTCGAAGCCAAAAACATTCAGTACTTC.

DNA of the CDR3: TGTGCCAGCAGTCTGGACAGAAACACTGAAGCTTTCTTT. Protein: CASSLDRNTEAFF. The J gene is TRBJ1-1, the V gene TRBV7-7, with a possible D match to TRBD1 (6 bases). Looked up from germline, CDR1 is SSHAT and CDR2 is FNYEAQ (reference sequence). CDR3 size: 13 residues. V lost 6 bases and J lost 2, with 10 bases in between.